This T cell receptor (beta chain) was recorded in a study of blood T cell repertoires in COVID-19. Original processing methods: Reference gene primer amplification gave nucleated cell count estimates. Produced via immunoSEQ multiplex PCR; TCRdb's table is partial and in-frame only. The DNA was the basis for D and trimming; V, J and clone size are from that table. The sample holds roughly 60,000 clones, roughly 82% seen once. V was shortened by 4 bases and J by 2 bases, with 12 bases between the two germline ends. Germline V lookup: CDR1 LNHDA, CDR2 SQIVND (reference sequence). The CDR3 is 16 amino acids.

Sequenced material: peripheral blood. The receptor comes from a woman aged 55-75 years with acute or convalescent COVID-19. The chain links TRBV19 to TRBJ2-6, with a tentative D call TRBD2 (5 bases). CDR3 loop: CASSRGRGPGANVLTF. The CDR3 DNA reads as TGTGCCAGTAGTAGAGGACGGGGTCCTGGGGCCAACGTCCTGACTTTC.